This TCR beta chain derives from a study of cytomegalovirus exposure and HLA in healthy donors. Overall study findings and caveats: No immune exposure information besides CMV serostatus was available. Many donors carried some public TCRs, although rarity characterized most TCR sequences.

The PCR was carried out with 60 Vbeta primers and 13 Jbeta primers. The method was immunoSEQ multiplex PCR; TCRdb's version includes in-frame clones alone and lacks a portion of them. The repertoire holds just over 200,000 clones, with around 85% as singletons. Losses at the gene ends were 5 bases for V and 7 bases for J; bases not matched to a gene: 13. CDR3 size: 16 residues. Germline V gene sequence: CDR1 MDHEN, CDR2 SYDVKM. About this clone: As yet, its antigen is unknown.

The rearrangement uses TRBV28 and TRBJ1-5, with TRBD1 identical over 8 bases. The sequenced sample was PBMCs. The TCR sequence derives from a man aged 50 or older in good health and CMV-seronegative. The CDR3 nucleotides read TGTGCCAGCAGTCCTACGACAGGGGCCGGAAGACAGCCCCAGCATTTT. Amino acids: CASSPTTGAGRQPQHF. The whole variable domain, remainder taken from reference TRBV28 and TRBJ1-5, is DVKVTQSSRYLVKRTGEKVFLECVQDMDHENMFWYRQDPGLGLRLIYFSYDVKMKEKGDIPEGYSVSREKKERFSLILESASTNQTSMYLCASSPTTGAGRQPQHFGDGTRLSIL.